The next 15 T cell receptor beta chains were all read from a single sample in a study of tumor-infiltrating lymphocytes in glioblastoma multiforme. Three nested ARM-PCR rounds with V-beta and C-beta primers built TCRB libraries. One entry per CDR3 protein, called by TCRdb with MiXCR from the multiplex PCR reads. The sample yields tens of thousands of distinct CDR3 sequences, roughly three fifths seen once. Sequencing was carried out using brain tumor tissue. These receptors were taken from a male donor with glioblastoma.

Remarks on this clonotype: Compared with germline, one end of the junction differs, possibly owing to a read error. V and J are TRBV20-1 and TRBJ2-7, with a possible D match to TRBD1 (5 bases). Germline CDR1 reads DFQATT; CDR2 reads SNEGSKA (reference sequence). This CDR3 has 14 amino acids. This CDR3 is CSAGDPQAFYEQYF. The CDR3 DNA is TGCAGTGCTGGAGATCCACAGGCCTTCTACGAGCAGTACTTC.

Regarding this clonotype: Its ends do not fully match the called genes, so a read error is possible. The CDR3 loop reads CVSSYSRSAELFF. Written as DNA, the CDR3 is TGTGTCAGCAGTTACTCTAGGTCCGCGGAGCTGTTTTTT. V gene TRBV6-2 or TRBV6-3 combines with J gene TRBJ2-2; D not resolved. From germline, CDR1 is MNHEY and CDR2 SVGEGT. The CDR3 sequence is 13 residues long.

The table lists this clonotype with many counts. The rearrangement links TRBV5-4 to TRBJ2-3; D remains ambiguous. V was trimmed by 0 bases and J by 0 bases, leaving 11 bases between them. Germline CDR1 and CDR2: SGHNT and YYREEE (reference sequence). The CDR3 totals 16 residues. CDR3 sequence reads: CASSLEVDLSTDTQYF. The DNA for the CDR3 is TGTGCCAGCAGCTTGGAGGTGGACCTTAGCACAGATACGCAGTATTTT.

This clonotype is a singleton in its sample. The final CDR3 position lacks the conserved phenylalanine or tryptophan, pointing to a likely read error. The chain combines TRBV20-1 with TRBJ1-2, with TRBD1 matching 7 bases. Trimming removed 1 base from V and 3 bases from J; junction bases left unmatched: 11. This CDR3 is 16 amino acids long. Per germline, CDR1 DFQATT and CDR2 SNEGSKA (reference sequence). The CDR3 nucleotides are TGCAGTGCTAGAGCACAGGGGAAAAACAGGGACTATGGCTACACCATC. Its protein product is CSARAQGKNRDYGYTI.

This clonotype came up many times. The genes are TRBV5-6 and TRBJ1-4; D is ambiguous. This CDR3 is 12 amino acids long. From germline, CDR1 is SGHDT and CDR2 YYEEEE. V was pared by 4 bases and J by 6 bases, with 7 bases between. This CDR3 reads CASSVLDEKLFF. The CDR3 nucleotides read TGTGCCAGCAGCGTGCTGGATGAAAAACTGTTTTTT.

In its sample, this clonotype ranks as medium-sized (0.01 to 0.1%). The chain employs TRBV6-5 and TRBJ2-1, with TRBD2 identical over 8 bases. The V segment lost 4 bases and the J segment 6 bases; nucleotides outside the gene matches: 8. Germline lookup yields CDR1 MNHEY and CDR2 SVGAGI. The CDR3 loop spans 15 amino acids. CDR3 amino acids: CASSLITGGFNEQFF. The CDR3 coding sequence is TGTGCCAGCAGTTTGATAACGGGAGGGTTCAATGAGCAGTTCTTC.

The V and J genes are TRBV6-5 and TRBJ1-6; TRBD1 matches 7 bases. V lost 7 bases, J lost 0 bases, and 9 bases stayed unmatched. Looked up from germline, CDR1 is MNHEY and CDR2 is SVGAGI. This CDR3 is built from 17 residues. This chain's CDR3 is CASIHLGQSSYNSPLHF. The CDR3 DNA is TGTGCCAGCATTCACTTGGGACAGAGCTCCTATAATTCACCCCTCCACTTT.

This clonotype has at least ten counts. This sequence joins TRBV5-4 and TRBJ2-1; TRBD1 matches 9 bases. The V gene's germline CDR1 is SGHNT and CDR2 YYREEE (reference sequence). This CDR3 is built from 15 residues. V shed 4 bases and J 4 bases; nucleotides not matched to a gene: 6. The CDR3 spells CASSDRDRAYNEQFF. The CDR3 nucleotides are TGTGCCAGCAGCGACCGGGACAGGGCATACAATGAGCAGTTCTTC.

Concerning this clonotype: A read error may account for a junction end that differs from germline. The V gene is TRBV4-1, the J gene TRBJ1-1; D is undetermined. The CDR3 extends over 15 amino acids. Germline-derived CDR1 and CDR2 are MGHRA and YSYEKL. Written as DNA, the CDR3 is TGCGCCAGCAGCCAAGATCTTTCCCCGAACACTAAAGCTTTCTTT. It yields the protein CASSQDLSPNTKAFF.

In this sample, this clonotype turned up once. At one end the junction does not follow the germline gene, possibly because of a read error. V usage is TRBV29-1 and J usage is TRBJ2-5; D ambiguous. From germline, CDR1 is SQVTM and CDR2 ANQGSEA. This CDR3 spans 13 amino acids. The CDR3 is CNVDTVAGETQYF. Here the CDR3 DNA reads TGCAACGTTGACACGGTAGCCGGGGAGACCCAGTACTTC.

Regarding this clonotype: Relative to the germline gene, one junction end is altered; a read error may explain this. The chain uses TRBV5-1 and TRBJ1-4; possible D gene TRBD1, 5 bases. The germline gives CDR1 SGHRS, CDR2 YFSETQ. The CDR3 spans 14 residues. CDR3 DNA sequence: TGCGCCAGCAGTTCGGGGACTACCCGAGAAAAACCGTTTTTT. It translates to CASSSGTTREKPFF.

This clonotype was counted between two and nine times. A read error may produce the germline difference seen at one junction end. The CDR3 nucleotides read TGTGCCTGTACAAGGTGCTATGGGGCTAACGTCCTGACTTTC. Translating it yields CACTRCYGANVLTF. This sequence joins TRBV30 and TRBJ2-6; D perhaps matches TRBD1 (5 bases). The CDR3 contains 14 residues. Germline V gives CDR1 GTSNPN, CDR2 SVGIG (reference sequence).

Remarks on this clonotype: The junction departs from the called germline gene at one end, perhaps through a read error. The rearrangement joins TRBV10-2 to TRBJ2-3, with 7 positions matching TRBD2. CDR3 length equals 15 residues. Germline V lookup: CDR1 WSHSY, CDR2 SAAADI. CDR3 amino acids: CVSSEGGAGADTKYF. CDR3 in DNA: TGCGTCAGCAGTGAGGGAGGGGCCGGGGCAGATACGAAGTATTTT.

This clonotype was recorded once. This rearrangement joins TRBV2 to TRBJ2-7; D call uncertain. Trimming removed 7 bases from V and 1 base from J, with 11 bases in between. This CDR3 is built from 13 residues. Germline CDR1 SNHLY, CDR2 FYNNEI. The CDR3 loop reads CASMNPISYEQYF. The DNA of the CDR3 is TGTGCCAGCATGAACCCGATATCCTACGAGCAGTACTTC. Looking up the rest from reference TRBV2 and TRBJ2-7 gives the full variable domain: EPEVTQTPSHQVTQMGQEVILRCVPISNHLYFYWYRQILGQKVEFLVSFYNNEISEKSEIFDDQFSVERPDGSNFTLKIRSTKLEDSAMYFCASMNPISYEQYFGPGTRLTVT.

This clonotype occurred a few times. The chain has TRBV28 and TRBJ2-7, with a weak D call TRBD1 (6 bases). Germline assignment: CDR1 MDHEN and CDR2 SYDVKM. V was cut by 5 bases and J by 3 bases, with 8 bases left in between. This CDR3 spans 12 amino acids. CDR3 region: CASSTGFYEQYF. The CDR3 nucleotides read TGTGCCAGCAGTACAGGGTTCTACGAGCAGTACTTC.